The entry that follows covers one T cell receptor beta chain sequence. Assay: immunoSEQ multiplex PCR; the TCRdb copy retains only in-frame clones and omits some. This sample yields some 220,000 clones, of which roughly four fifths are seen a single time; approximately 2.9% belongs to the top ten. The data were taken from a study of blood T cell repertoires in COVID-19. CDR1 is SGHVS, CDR2 FNYEAQ, per germline. There are 19 residues in the CDR3. V dropped 3 bases and J dropped 4; count of bases not matched to a gene: 15. V usage is TRBV7-6 and J usage is TRBJ2-7, with 13 bases lining up with TRBD2. Specimen: peripheral blood. This clonotype was obtained from a woman under 40 who had recovered from COVID-19. As DNA, the CDR3 is TGTGCCAGCAGCTTTCACCTTTATAGGGAGACTAGCGGGAGGTACGAGCAGTACTTC. It encodes CASSFHLYRETSGRYEQYF.